The rows below give T cell receptor beta chains drawn from one sample of a study of cytomegalovirus exposure and HLA in healthy donors. Produced via immunoSEQ multiplex PCR; TCRdb's table is partial and in-frame only. Of fewer than 130,000 clones listed, more than 70% are singletons. The sequenced material came from PBMCs. The receptors originated from a woman aged 18-29 years in good health and CMV-seronegative. Both conserved end residues are part of each CDR3. Fields, in order: D gene, clone size, J gene, V gene, CDR3 protein, CDR3 DNA. The D gene is left open where the match is weak. Clone size is given for some rows only: seen once, a few or many times, or a class if the clone is expanded.

TRBD2 | NA | TRBJ2-4 | TRBV2 | CASKGAGETKNIQYF | TGTGCCAGCAAGGGTGCGGGAGAAACCAAAAACATTCAGTACTTC
TRBD1 | NA | TRBJ1-1 | TRBV19 | CASRRTGDTEAFF | TGTGCCAGTAGACGCACAGGGGACACTGAAGCTTTCTTT
NA | NA | TRBJ1-1 | TRBV5-6 | CASSFRGTEAFF | TGTGCCAGCAGCTTCCGGGGCACTGAAGCTTTCTTT
NA | NA | TRBJ1-1 | TRBV7-6 | CASSEGRRRETEAFF | TGTGCCAGCAGCGAGGGCAGGAGGCGAGAAACTGAAGCTTTCTTT
TRBD2 | few | TRBJ2-7 | TRBV5-6 | CASSLLQRGYYEQYF | TGTGCCAGCAGCTTGTTACAGCGGGGTTACTACGAGCAGTACTTC
TRBD1 | NA | TRBJ2-7 | TRBV5-4 | CASSNRDRVSYEQYF | TGTGCCAGCAGCAACCGGGACAGAGTAAGTTACGAGCAGTACTTC
TRBD1 | NA | TRBJ1-4 | TRBV5-1 | CASSGQGESSEKLFF | TGCGCCAGCAGCGGTCAGGGGGAAAGTAGTGAAAAACTGTTTTTT
TRBD1 | NA | TRBJ1-2 | TRBV30 | CAWSPRTGQDGYTF | TGTGCCTGGAGTCCTCGGACAGGGCAGGATGGCTACACCTTC
NA | once | TRBJ2-1 | TRBV7-2 | CASSSQGWNEQFF | TGTGCCAGCAGCTCTCAGGGGTGGAATGAGCAGTTCTTC
NA | NA | TRBJ2-5 | TRBV7-2 | CASSSRREETQYF | TGTGCCAGCAGCTCCCGTCGGGAAGAGACCCAGTACTTC